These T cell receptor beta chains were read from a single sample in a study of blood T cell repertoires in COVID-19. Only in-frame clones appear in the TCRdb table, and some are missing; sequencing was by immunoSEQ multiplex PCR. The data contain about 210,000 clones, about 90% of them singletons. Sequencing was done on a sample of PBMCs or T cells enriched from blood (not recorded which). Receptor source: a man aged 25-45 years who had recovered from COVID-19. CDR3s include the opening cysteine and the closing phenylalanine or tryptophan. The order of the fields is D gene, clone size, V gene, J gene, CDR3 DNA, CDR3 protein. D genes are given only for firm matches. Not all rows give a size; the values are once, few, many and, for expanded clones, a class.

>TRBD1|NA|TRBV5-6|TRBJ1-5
TGTGCCAGCAGCAGACAGACAGGGAAGAATCAGCCCCAGCATTTT
CASSRQTGKNQPQHF
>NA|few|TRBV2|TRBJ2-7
TGTGCCAGCAGTGCCTCCCGGAACAGCGGCTACGAGCAGTACTTC
CASSASRNSGYEQYF
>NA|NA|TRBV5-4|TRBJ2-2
TGTGCCAGCAGCCCTCGACAGGCGGGCACCGGGGAGCTGTTTTTT
CASSPRQAGTGELFF
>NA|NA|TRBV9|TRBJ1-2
TGTGCCAGCAGCGTTCAGGGGAACTATGGCTACACCTTC
CASSVQGNYGYTF
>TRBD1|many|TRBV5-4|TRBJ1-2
TGTGCCAGCAGCCTAGACAGGGGGCTCTATGGCTACACCTTC
CASSLDRGLYGYTF
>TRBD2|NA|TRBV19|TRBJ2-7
TGTGCCAGTAGTACCCCCCGGGCTAGCGGGAGTGGATACGAGCAGTACTTC
CASSTPRASGSGYEQYF
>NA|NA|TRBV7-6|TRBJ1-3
TGTGCCAGCAGCTTAACCACAGGAGCTGGAAACACCATATATTTT
CASSLTTGAGNTIYF
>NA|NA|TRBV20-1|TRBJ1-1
TGCAGTGCTAGTCAGTGGAACACTGAAGCTTTCTTT
CSASQWNTEAFF
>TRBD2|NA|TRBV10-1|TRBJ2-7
TGCGCCAGCAGTGGACCACGGGGGGGCATCTCCTACGAGCAGTACTTC
CASSGPRGGISYEQYF
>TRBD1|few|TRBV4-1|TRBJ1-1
TGCGCCAGCAGCCAAGAGAGAACAGGGGGCGGGGACACTGAAGCTTTCTTT
CASSQERTGGGDTEAFF
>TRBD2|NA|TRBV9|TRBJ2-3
TGTGCCAGCAGCGTAGGGGGACTAGTTTTAGATACGCAGTATTTT
CASSVGGLVLDTQYF
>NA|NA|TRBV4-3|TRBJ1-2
TGCGCCAGCAGCCAAGATAGACAATCTTCTAACTATGGCTACACCTTC
CASSQDRQSSNYGYTF
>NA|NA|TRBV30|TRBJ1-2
TGTGCCTGGAGTGTATTTATAGCTAACTATGGCTACACCTTC
CAWSVFIANYGYTF
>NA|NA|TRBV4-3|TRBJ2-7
TGCGCCAGCAGCCAAGGTCTCGGGACAAGTGAAGTGGCCGAGCAGTACTTC
CASSQGLGTSEVAEQYF
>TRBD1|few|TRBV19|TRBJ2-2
TGTGCCAGTAGGAGGGACAGCCACACCGGGGAGCTGTTTTTT
CASRRDSHTGELFF
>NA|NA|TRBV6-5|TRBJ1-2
TGTGCCAGCAGTTACTCCAGCAGGGCTTATGGCTACACCTTC
CASSYSSRAYGYTF
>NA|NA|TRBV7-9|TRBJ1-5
TGTGCCAGCAGCCAGGAGGGGAATCAGCCCCAGCATTTT
CASSQEGNQPQHF
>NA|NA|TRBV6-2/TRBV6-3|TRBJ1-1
TGTGCCAGCAGTTATTACTTCGGCACTGAAGCTTTCTTT
CASSYYFGTEAFF
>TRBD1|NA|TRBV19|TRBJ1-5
TGTGCCAGTAGTATTTTACAGGGGGATCAGCCCCAGCATTTT
CASSILQGDQPQHF
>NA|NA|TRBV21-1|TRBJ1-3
TGTGCCAGCAGCAAAGTCAGACGCGGGGGAAACACCATATATTTT
CASSKVRRGGNTIYF
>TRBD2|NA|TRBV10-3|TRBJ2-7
TGTGCCATCAACCCGGGTGGGGGGGGCTACGAGCAGTACTTC
CAINPGGGGYEQYF
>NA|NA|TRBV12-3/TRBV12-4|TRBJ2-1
TGTGCCAGCAGTTATTTGGGGGCTGAGCAGTTCTTC
CASSYLGAEQFF
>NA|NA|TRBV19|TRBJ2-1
TGTGCCAGTAGTATAGTGGGACTGGGCAATGAGCAGTTCTTC
CASSIVGLGNEQFF
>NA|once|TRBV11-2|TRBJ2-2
TGTGCCAGCAGCTGGATCCCGGAGCCCTCCGCGAACACCGGGGAGCTGTTTTTT
CASSWIPEPSANTGELFF
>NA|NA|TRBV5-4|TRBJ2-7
TGTGCCAGCAGCGCAGACAGCTACGAGCAGTACTTC
CASSADSYEQYF
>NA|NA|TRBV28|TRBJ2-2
TGTGCCAGCAGTACTCGGACAGGAGGGGCCGGGGAGCTGTTTTTT
CASSTRTGGAGELFF
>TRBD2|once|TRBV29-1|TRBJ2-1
TGCAGCGTTGGGTTGGGGCCACTAGCGGATGAGCAGTTCTTC
CSVGLGPLADEQFF
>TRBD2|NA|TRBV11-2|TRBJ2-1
TGTGCCAGCAGCGGGCGGGGGGATGAGCAGTTCTTC
CASSGRGDEQFF
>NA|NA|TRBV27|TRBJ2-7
TGTGCCAGCAGTTTAAGGCGACAGGGAGGATACGAGCAGTACTTC
CASSLRRQGGYEQYF
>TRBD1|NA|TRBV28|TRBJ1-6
TGTGCCAGCAGTGCGGGACAGGTACAATCTAATTCCCGATCACCCCTCCACTTT
CASSAGQVQSNSRSPLHF
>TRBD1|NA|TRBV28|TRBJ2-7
TGTGCCAGCACCGCGGGACAGGGACCCTACGAGCAGTACTTC
CASTAGQGPYEQYF
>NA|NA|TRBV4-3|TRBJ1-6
TGCGCCAGCAGCCAAATCCGGAATTCACCCCTCCACTTT
CASSQIRNSPLHF
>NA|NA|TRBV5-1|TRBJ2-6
TGCGCCAGCAGCTGGGCCTGGAGTAGGGGACTCTCTGGGGCCAACGTCCTGACTTTC
CASSWAWSRGLSGANVLTF
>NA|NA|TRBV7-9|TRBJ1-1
TGTGCCAGCAGCTTAGTAGCCGGGATGAACACTGAAGCTTTCTTT
CASSLVAGMNTEAFF
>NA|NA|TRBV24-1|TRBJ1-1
TGTGCCACCCAACAAGTGATTTGGATGGGCACGATGAACACTGAAGCTTTCTTT
CATQQVIWMGTMNTEAFF
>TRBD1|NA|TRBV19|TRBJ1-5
TGTGCCAGTACCCGGTCGACAGGGACTAATCAGCCCCAGCATTTT
CASTRSTGTNQPQHF
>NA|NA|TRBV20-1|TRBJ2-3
TGCAGTGCTAGTCCTAGGCGCTCAGATACGCAGTATTTT
CSASPRRSDTQYF
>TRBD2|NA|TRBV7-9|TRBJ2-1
TGTGCCAGCAGCTTAGGTAGCGGGAGCTCCTACAATGAGCAGTTCTTC
CASSLGSGSSYNEQFF